The TCR beta chain under discussion was sequenced for a study of cytomegalovirus exposure and HLA in healthy donors. The CDR3 is 17 residues long. Trimming took 4 bases from V and 1 from J, leaving 19 bases between them. The germline gives CDR1 SGHAT, CDR2 FQNNGV. Amplification used 60 Vbeta primers and 13 Jbeta primers. TCRdb keeps only in-frame clones here, not all; method: immunoSEQ multiplex PCR. The repertoire includes about 110,000 clones, approximately 80% of them detected once, and around 3.4% sits in the top ten. The sequencing input was PBMCs. The TCR comes from a man aged 55 to 70 in good health and CMV-seronegative. The V gene is TRBV11-2, the J gene TRBJ1-1; the D gene is possibly TRBD1 (6 bases). The CDR3 bases are TGTGCCAGCAGCTCCCGACAGGCCGTCCGTGCGAACACTGAAGCTTTCTTT. It encodes CASSSRQAVRANTEAFF. Complete variable domain (other parts from reference TRBV11-2 and TRBJ1-1): EAGVAQSPRYKIIEKRQSVAFWCNPISGHATLYWYQQILGQGPKLLIQFQNNGVVDDSQLPKDRFSAERLKGVDSTLKIQPAKLEDSAVYLCASSSRQAVRANTEAFFGQGTRLTVV.